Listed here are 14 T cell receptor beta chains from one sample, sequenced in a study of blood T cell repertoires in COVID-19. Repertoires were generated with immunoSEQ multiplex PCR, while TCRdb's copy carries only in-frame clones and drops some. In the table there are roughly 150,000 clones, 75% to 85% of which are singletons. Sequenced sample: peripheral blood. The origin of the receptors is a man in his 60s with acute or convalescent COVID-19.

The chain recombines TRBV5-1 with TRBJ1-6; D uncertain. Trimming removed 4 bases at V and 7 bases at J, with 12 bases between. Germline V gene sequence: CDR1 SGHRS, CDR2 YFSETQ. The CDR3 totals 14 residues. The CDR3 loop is CASSARDLNSPLHF. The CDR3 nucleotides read TGCGCCAGCAGCGCCCGAGATCTGAATTCACCCCTCCACTTT.

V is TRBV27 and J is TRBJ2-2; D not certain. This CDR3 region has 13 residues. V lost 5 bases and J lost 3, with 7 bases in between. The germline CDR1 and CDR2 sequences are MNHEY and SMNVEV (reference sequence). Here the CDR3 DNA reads TGTGCCAGCAGTCCCCCGTACACCGGGGAGCTGTTTTTT. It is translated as CASSPPYTGELFF.

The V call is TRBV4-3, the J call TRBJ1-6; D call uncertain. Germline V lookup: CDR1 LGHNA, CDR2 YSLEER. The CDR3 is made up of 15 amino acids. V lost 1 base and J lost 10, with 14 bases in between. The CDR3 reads CASSQGPGFGSPLHF. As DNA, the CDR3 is TGCGCCAGCAGCCAAGGTCCGGGGTTCGGATCACCCCTCCACTTT.

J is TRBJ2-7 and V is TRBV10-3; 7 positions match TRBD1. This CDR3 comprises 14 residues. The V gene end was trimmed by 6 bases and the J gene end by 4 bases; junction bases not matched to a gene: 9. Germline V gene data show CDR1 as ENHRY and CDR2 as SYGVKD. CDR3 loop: CAISAEGGWYEQYF. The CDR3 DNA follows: TGTGCCATCAGCGCTGAAGGGGGCTGGTACGAGCAGTACTTC.

In nucleotides, the CDR3 is TGTGCCAGTAGTTCACAGGGGGTGGTCGCCACAGATACGCAGTATTTT. It translates to CASSSQGVVATDTQYF. The genes are TRBV19 and TRBJ2-3; 8 bases match TRBD1. Losses at the gene ends were 5 bases for V and 2 bases for J; bases not matched to a gene: 9. The CDR3 is made up of 16 amino acids. Germline V gene sequence: CDR1 LNHDA, CDR2 SQIVND (reference sequence).

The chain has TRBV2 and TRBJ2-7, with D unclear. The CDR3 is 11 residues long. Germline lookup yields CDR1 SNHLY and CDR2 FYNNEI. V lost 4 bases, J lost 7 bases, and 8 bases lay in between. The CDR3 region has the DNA TGTGCCAGCAGTGGGATGGAGGAGCAGTACTTC. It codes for CASSGMEEQYF.

The chain's CDR3 is CASNGGTENSPLHF. The CDR3 DNA reads TGTGCCAGCAATGGCGGGACAGAGAATTCACCCCTCCACTTT. The V gene is TRBV7-9, the J gene TRBJ1-6, with 7 nucleotides matching TRBD1. Germline CDR1 and CDR2: SEHNR and FQNEAQ (reference sequence). V lost 7 bases and J lost 7; bases outside the gene matches: 7. This CDR3 is built from 14 residues.

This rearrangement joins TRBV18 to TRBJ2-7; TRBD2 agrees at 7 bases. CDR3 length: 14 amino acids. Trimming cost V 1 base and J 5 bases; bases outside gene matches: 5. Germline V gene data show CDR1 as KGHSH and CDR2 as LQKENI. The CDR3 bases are TGTGCCAGCTCACCACGCGGGAGAGGAGACGAGCAGTACTTC. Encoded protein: CASSPRGRGDEQYF. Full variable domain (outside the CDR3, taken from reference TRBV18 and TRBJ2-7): NAGVMQNPRHLVRRRGQEARLRCSPMKGHSHVYWYRQLPEEGLKFMVYLQKENIIDESGMPKERFSAEFPKEGPSILRIQQVVRGDSAAYFCASSPRGRGDEQYFGPGTRLTVT.

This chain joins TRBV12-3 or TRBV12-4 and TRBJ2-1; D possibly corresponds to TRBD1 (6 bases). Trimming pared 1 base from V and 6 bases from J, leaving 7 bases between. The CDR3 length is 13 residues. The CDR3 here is CASSLDRANEQFF. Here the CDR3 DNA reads TGTGCCAGCAGTTTAGACAGGGCCAATGAGCAGTTCTTC.

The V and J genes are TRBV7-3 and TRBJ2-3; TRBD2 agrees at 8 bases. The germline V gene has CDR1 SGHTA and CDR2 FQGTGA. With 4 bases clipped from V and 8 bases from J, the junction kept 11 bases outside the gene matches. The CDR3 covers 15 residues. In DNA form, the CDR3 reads TGTGCCAGCAGCTCCCCCGGGGGGGGCCAGGGTACGCAGTATTTT. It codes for CASSSPGGGQGTQYF.

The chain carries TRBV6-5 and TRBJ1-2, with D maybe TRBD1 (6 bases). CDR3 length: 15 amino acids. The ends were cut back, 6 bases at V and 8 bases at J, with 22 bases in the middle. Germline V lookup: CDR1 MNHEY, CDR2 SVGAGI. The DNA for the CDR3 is TGTGCCAGCAGCGCCGCGGGGGCGGGGCAAAGGGGCTACACCTTC. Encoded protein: CASSAAGAGQRGYTF.

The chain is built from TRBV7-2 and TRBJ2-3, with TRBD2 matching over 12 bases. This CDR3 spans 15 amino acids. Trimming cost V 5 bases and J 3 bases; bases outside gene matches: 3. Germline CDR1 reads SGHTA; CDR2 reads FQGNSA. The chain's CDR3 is CASSPSGGVTDTQYF. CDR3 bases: TGTGCCAGCAGCCCTAGCGGGGGGGTGACAGATACGCAGTATTTT.

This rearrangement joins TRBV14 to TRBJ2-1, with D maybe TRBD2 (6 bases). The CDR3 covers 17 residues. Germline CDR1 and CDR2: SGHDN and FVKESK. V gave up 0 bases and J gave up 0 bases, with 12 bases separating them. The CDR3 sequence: CASSQDGGLFSYNEQFF. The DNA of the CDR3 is TGTGCCAGCAGCCAAGACGGGGGACTGTTCTCCTACAATGAGCAGTTCTTC.

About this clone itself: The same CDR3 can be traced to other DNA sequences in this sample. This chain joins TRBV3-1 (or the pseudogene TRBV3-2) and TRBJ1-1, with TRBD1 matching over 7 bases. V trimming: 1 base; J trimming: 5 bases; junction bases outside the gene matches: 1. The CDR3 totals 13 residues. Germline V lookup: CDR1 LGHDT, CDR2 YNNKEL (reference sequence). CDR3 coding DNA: TGTGCCAGCAGCCAAGCCAGGGGGACTGAAGCTTTCTTT. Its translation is CASSQARGTEAFF.